Below, 2 T cell receptor beta chains from the same sample are listed, as sequenced in a study of early T cells in non-severe SARS-CoV-2 infection. MiXCR, run by TCRdb on the 5' RACE reads, gives a single entry per CDR3 protein. The table records about 38,000 distinct CDR3 sequences, 3.5% to 5% of them present only once. The sequencing sample was made of whole blood. These receptors were obtained from an adult who was a healthcare worker with PCR-confirmed SARS-CoV-2 infection or an uninfected control (not recorded which).

This clonotype was recorded at least ten times. The chain is built from TRBV5-1 and TRBJ2-1; D unresolved. The germline CDR1 and CDR2 sequences are SGHRS and YFSETQ. The V and J ends lost 4 bases and 0 bases respectively, with 14 bases between them. The CDR3 covers 16 residues. The CDR3 spells CASSLFPGSSYNEQFF. Written as DNA, the CDR3 is TGCGCCAGCAGCCTCTTTCCCGGAAGCTCCTACAATGAGCAGTTCTTC.

Many counts were recorded for this clonotype. V usage is TRBV5-1 and J usage is TRBJ2-2; D is uncertain. Germline-derived CDR1 and CDR2 are SGHRS and YFSETQ. V gave up 0 bases and J gave up 8 bases, with 5 bases separating them. This CDR3 spans 12 amino acids. CDR3 in DNA: TGCGCCAGCAGCTTGGTATCAGGGGAGCTGTTTTTT. It is translated as CASSLVSGELFF.